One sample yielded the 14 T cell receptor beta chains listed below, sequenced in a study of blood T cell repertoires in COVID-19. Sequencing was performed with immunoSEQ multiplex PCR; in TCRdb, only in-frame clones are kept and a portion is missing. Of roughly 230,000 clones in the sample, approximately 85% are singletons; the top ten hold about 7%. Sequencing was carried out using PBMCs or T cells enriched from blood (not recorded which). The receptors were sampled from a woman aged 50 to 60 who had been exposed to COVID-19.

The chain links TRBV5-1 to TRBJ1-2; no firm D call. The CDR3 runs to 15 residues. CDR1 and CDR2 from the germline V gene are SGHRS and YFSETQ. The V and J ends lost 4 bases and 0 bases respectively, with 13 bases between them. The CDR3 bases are TGCGCCAGCAGCCTCACGAGCGGATCTAACTATGGCTACACCTTC. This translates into CASSLTSGSNYGYTF. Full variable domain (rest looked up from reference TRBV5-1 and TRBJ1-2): KAGVTQTPRYLIKTRGQQVTLSCSPISGHRSVSWYQQTPGQGLQFLFEYFSETQRNKGNFPGRFSGRQFSNSRSEMNVSTLELGDSALYLCASSLTSGSNYGYTFGSGTRLTVV.

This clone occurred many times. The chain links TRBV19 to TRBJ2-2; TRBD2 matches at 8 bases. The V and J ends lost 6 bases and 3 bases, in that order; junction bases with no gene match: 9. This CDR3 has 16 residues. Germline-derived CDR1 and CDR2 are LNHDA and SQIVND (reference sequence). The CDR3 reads CASRADSGADTGELFF. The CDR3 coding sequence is TGTGCCAGTAGGGCCGATAGCGGGGCGGACACCGGGGAGCTGTTTTTT. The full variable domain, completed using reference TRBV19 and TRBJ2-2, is DGGITQSPKYLFRKEGQNVTLSCEQNLNHDAMYWYRQDPGQGLRLIYYSQIVNDFQKGDIAEGYSVSREKKESFPLTVTSAQKNPTAFYLCASRADSGADTGELFFGEGSRLTVL.

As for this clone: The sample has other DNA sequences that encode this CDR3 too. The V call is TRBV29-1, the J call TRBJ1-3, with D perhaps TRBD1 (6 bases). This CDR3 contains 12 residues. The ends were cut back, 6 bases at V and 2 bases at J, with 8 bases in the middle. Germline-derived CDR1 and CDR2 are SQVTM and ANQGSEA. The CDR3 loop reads CSVTGTGNTIYF. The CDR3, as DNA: TGCAGCGTAACAGGGACTGGAAACACCATATATTTT. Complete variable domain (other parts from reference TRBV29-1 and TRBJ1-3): SAVISQKPSRDICQRGTSLTIQCQVDSQVTMMFWYRQQPGQSLTLIATANQGSEATYESGFVIDKFPISRPNLTFSTLTVSNMSPEDSSIYLCSVTGTGNTIYFGEGSWLTVV.

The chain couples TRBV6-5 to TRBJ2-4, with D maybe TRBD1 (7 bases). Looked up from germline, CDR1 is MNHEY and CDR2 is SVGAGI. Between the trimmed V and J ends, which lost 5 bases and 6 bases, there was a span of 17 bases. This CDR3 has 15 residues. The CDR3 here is CASSQQGTGRNIQYF. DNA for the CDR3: TGTGCCAGCAGTCAACAGGGGACCGGGAGAAACATTCAGTACTTC.

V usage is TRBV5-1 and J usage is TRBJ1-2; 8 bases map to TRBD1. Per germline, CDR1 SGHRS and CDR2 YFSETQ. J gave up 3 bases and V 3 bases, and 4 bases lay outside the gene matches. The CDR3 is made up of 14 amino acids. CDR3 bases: TGCGCCAGCAGCTCCTTACAGGGGGACTATGGCTACACCTTC. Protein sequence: CASSSLQGDYGYTF.

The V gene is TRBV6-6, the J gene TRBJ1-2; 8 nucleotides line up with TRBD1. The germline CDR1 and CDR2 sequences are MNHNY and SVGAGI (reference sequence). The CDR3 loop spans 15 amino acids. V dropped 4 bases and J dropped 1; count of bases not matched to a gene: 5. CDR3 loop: CASSSGTGFNYGYTF. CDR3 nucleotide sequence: TGTGCCAGCAGTTCCGGGACAGGCTTTAACTATGGCTACACCTTC.

CDR3 DNA sequence: TGCGCCAGCAGTGAGCCAGGACTAGCGGGGGGGCCAGGTGAGCAGTTCTTC. Protein product: CASSEPGLAGGPGEQFF. The V call is TRBV10-1, the J call TRBJ2-1, with 15 bases fitting TRBD2. Unmatched junction bases numbered 8, after V lost 2 bases and J lost 9 bases. Germline values: CDR1 WNHNN, CDR2 SYGVQD (reference sequence). CDR3 length: 17 residues.

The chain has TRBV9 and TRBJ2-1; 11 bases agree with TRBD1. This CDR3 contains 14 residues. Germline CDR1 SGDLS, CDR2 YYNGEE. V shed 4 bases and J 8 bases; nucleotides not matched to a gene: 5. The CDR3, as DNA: TGTGCCAGCAGCCGGACAGGGGGCTCATATGAGCAGTTCTTC. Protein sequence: CASSRTGGSYEQFF.

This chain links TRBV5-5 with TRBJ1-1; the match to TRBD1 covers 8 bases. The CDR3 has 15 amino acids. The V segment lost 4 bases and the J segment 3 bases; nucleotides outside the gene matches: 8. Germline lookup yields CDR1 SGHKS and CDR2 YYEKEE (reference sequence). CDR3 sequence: CASSPLTGVYTEAFF. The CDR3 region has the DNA TGTGCCAGCAGCCCACTGACAGGGGTCTACACTGAAGCTTTCTTT.

In nucleotides, the CDR3 is TGTGCCACTTCCCAAGGGTCCGGGACTTCCTTAGGGGGCTACACCTTC. It codes for CATSQGSGTSLGGYTF. This chain uses TRBV6-4 with TRBJ1-2; possibly TRBD1 for D (5 bases). This CDR3 region has 16 residues. The ends were cut back, 10 bases at V and 8 bases at J, with 29 bases in the middle. Germline CDR1 MRHNA, CDR2 SNTAGT.

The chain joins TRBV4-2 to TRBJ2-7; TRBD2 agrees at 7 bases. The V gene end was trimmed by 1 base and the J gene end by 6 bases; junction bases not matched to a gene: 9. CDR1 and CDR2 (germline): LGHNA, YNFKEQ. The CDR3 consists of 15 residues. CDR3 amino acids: CASSQGGAGRVEQYF. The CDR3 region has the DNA TGTGCCAGCAGCCAAGGAGGAGCGGGGAGGGTCGAGCAGTACTTC.

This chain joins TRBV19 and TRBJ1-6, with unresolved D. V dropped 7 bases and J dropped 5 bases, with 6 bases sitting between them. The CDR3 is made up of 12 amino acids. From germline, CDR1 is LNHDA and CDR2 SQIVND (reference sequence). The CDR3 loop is CASTIDNSPLHF. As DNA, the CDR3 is TGTGCCAGTACCATAGATAATTCACCCCTCCACTTT.

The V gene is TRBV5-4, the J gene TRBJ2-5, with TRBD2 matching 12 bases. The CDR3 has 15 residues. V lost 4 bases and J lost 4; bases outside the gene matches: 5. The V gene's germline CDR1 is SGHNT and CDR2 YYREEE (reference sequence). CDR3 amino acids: CASSTPTSGGETQYF. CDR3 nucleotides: TGTGCCAGCAGCACACCGACTAGCGGGGGAGAGACCCAGTACTTC. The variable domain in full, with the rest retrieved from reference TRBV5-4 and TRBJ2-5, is ETGVTQSPTHLIKTRGQQVTLRCSSQSGHNTVSWYQQALGQGPQFIFQYYREEENGRGNFPPRFSGLQFPNYSSELNVNALELDDSALYLCASSTPTSGGETQYFGPGTRLLVL.

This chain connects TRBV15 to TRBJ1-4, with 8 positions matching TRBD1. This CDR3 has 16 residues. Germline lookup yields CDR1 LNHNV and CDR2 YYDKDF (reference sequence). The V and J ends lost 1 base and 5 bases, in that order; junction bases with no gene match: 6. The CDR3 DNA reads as TGTGCCACCAGCAGAGTTTCCGGGACAGGAAATGAAAAACTGTTTTTT. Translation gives CATSRVSGTGNEKLFF.